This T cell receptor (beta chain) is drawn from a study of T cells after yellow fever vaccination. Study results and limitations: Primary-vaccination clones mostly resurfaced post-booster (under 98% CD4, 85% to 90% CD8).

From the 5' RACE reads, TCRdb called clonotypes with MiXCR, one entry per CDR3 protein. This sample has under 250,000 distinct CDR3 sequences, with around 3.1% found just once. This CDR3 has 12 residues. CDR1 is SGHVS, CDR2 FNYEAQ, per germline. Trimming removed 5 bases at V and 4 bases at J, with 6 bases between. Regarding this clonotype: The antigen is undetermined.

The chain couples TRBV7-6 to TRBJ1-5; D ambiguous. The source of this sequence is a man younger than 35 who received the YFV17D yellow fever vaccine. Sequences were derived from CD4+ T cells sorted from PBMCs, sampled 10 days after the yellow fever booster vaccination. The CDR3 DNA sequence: TGTGCCAGCAGCACACCAAATCAGCCCCAGCATTTT. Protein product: CASSTPNQPQHF.